A selection of T cell receptor beta chains follows, all from one sample in a study of cytomegalovirus exposure and HLA in healthy donors. The table came from immunoSEQ multiplex PCR; TCRdb's copy has only in-frame clones and leaves some out. The table includes approximately 200,000 clones, 60% to 85% detected once. Sequencing was done on a sample of PBMCs. The receptors stem from a man aged 35 to 55 in good health and CMV-seronegative. The CDR3 runs from the conserved cysteine through the conserved F or W. D genes are given only for firm matches. Size tells how often a clone was seen (once, few, many) or the class of an expanded clone, and some rows leave it out.

>15|TRBV28|TRBD1|.|TRBJ2-5
CASSSGQTWGETQYF
TGTGCCAGCAGTTCGGGACAGACTTGGGGAGAGACCCAGTACTTC
>13|TRBV7-9|.|.|TRBJ2-1
CASSPQGYNEQFF
TGTGCCAGCAGCCCTCAGGGATACAATGAGCAGTTCTTC
>16|TRBV6-4|.|few|TRBJ2-2
CASSDRHGRGTGELFF
TGTGCCAGCAGTGACCGACACGGCAGGGGCACCGGGGAGCTGTTTTTT
>13|TRBV19|TRBD1|.|TRBJ1-2
CASSIGTGNGYTF
TGTGCCAGTAGTATCGGGACAGGGAATGGCTACACCTTC
>14|TRBV2|.|.|TRBJ1-1
CASSVGTRSTEAFF
TGTGCCAGCAGTGTAGGGACAAGGAGCACTGAAGCTTTCTTT
>15|TRBV6-1|.|.|TRBJ2-7
CASSEVWQGRNEQYF
TGTGCCAGCAGTGAAGTATGGCAGGGCCGGAACGAGCAGTACTTC
>12|TRBV25-1|.|.|TRBJ2-2
CASTGFTGELFF
TGTGCCAGCACAGGGTTCACCGGGGAGCTGTTTTTT
>16|TRBV5-1|TRBD2|.|TRBJ2-3
CASSLASGGAADTQYF
TGCGCCAGCAGCTTGGCTAGCGGGGGGGCAGCAGATACGCAGTATTTT
>15|TRBV6-5|TRBD2|once|TRBJ2-1
CASSLGTSGANEQFF
TGTGCCAGCAGTCTCGGGACTAGCGGGGCAAATGAGCAGTTCTTC
>20|TRBV5-3|TRBD2|.|TRBJ2-5
CARSLVQEGLAGPYQETQYF
TGTGCCAGAAGCTTAGTCCAGGAGGGACTAGCGGGGCCTTACCAAGAGACCCAGTACTTC
>12|TRBV6-5|.|.|TRBJ1-2
CASIGVHSGYTF
TGTGCCAGCATCGGGGTCCACTCCGGCTACACCTTC
>14|TRBV2|TRBD2|few|TRBJ2-1
CASSGTSGSNEQFF
TGTGCCAGCTCCGGGACTAGCGGGAGTAATGAGCAGTTCTTC
>14|TRBV6-5|TRBD2|few|TRBJ2-7
CASSGTSGGGEQYF
TGTGCCAGCAGTGGGACTAGCGGGGGTGGCGAGCAGTACTTC
>13|TRBV10-3|.|once|TRBJ2-2
CATAGTFTGELFF
TGTGCCACAGCCGGGACATTTACCGGGGAGCTGTTTTTT
>13|TRBV29-1|.|.|TRBJ2-1
CSVEGQGPNEQFF
TGCAGCGTTGAAGGTCAGGGTCCGAATGAGCAGTTCTTC
>16|TRBV6-5|.|.|TRBJ1-1
CASSYSNVAGLTEAFF
TGTGCCAGCAGTTACTCGAACGTGGCAGGGCTCACTGAAGCTTTCTTT